Below, 3 T cell receptor beta chains from the same sample are listed, as sequenced in a study of monozygotic twins with inflammatory bowel disease (dated by TCRdb to between 2018 and 2021). The library came from 5' RACE. The run used an Illumina HiSeq 2500. TCRdb reprocessed the reads and provides one entry for every CDR3 protein sequence; no DNA is given. The table for this sample records more than 300,000 distinct CDR3 sequences. Jointly, the top ten make up around 2.6% of the sample. The sequenced material came from blood. The source of these receptors is a human donor with ulcerative colitis or Crohn's disease, or a healthy co-twin of an affected twin (not recorded which).

V is TRBV5-1 and J is TRBJ2-7; no DNA is available, so the TRBD1 call from TCRdb remains unchecked. Germline loops: CDR1 SGHRS, CDR2 YFSETQ. CDR3 length: 17 residues. CDR3 residues: CASSLAFQGGVSYEQYF.

The chain employs TRBV6-6 and TRBJ1-2; TCRdb reports TRBD1, a call that lacks DNA to check it against. The CDR3 consists of 13 residues. CDR1 MNHNY and CDR2 SVGAGI come from the germline V gene (reference sequence). CDR3 sequence: CASNTGERDGYTF.

This chain connects TRBV12-3 or TRBV12-4 to TRBJ1-3. This CDR3 has 15 amino acids. The CDR3 is CASSFIGPSGNTIYF.